This T cell receptor (beta chain) was sequenced during a study of naive and memory T cell subsets. This clonotype has a handful of counts. What it binds is not known. After CD4 positive bead selection, the CD4-negative fraction gave CD8 T cells. Two oligonucleotides, mixed equimolar, formed the beta constant-region primer covering TRBC1 and TRBC2. Nested alpha and beta constant-region primers with the SP2 primer drove four PCR rounds on ligated cDNA. TCRdb reprocessed the UMI-ligation and nested PCR reads with MiXCR, giving one entry per CDR3 protein. The data show around 83,000 distinct CDR3 sequences, with approximately 10% seen just once and over 0.11% held by the top ten. Findings and limits, study-wide: TCR abundance followed a power law differing between naive and memory subsets. Findings for naive and memory subsets could not be checked against ground truth. Especially in CD8 cells, naive repertoires contained a few larger clonotypes, possibly CD45RA-re-expressing memory cells.

Trimming at V came to 6 bases and at J to 1 base, leaving 3 bases not matched to a gene. The CDR3 has 14 residues. The germline V gene encodes CDR1 MNHEY and CDR2 SVGEGT. The TCR sequence derives from a human donor in good health. The V call is TRBV6-2 or TRBV6-3, the J call TRBJ1-3, with 7 bases fitting TRBD1. The sequenced sample consisted of naive CD4+ T cells from blood. The CDR3 protein is CASRGTASGNTIYF. The CDR3 DNA sequence: TGTGCCAGCAGGGGGACAGCTTCTGGAAACACCATATATTTT.